This entry is about one T cell receptor beta chain. Its antigen is not identified. This sample stems from a study of shared clonotypes between healthy human individuals. For every subset, genomic DNA was evenly distributed across several immunoSEQ plates. In replicate PCRs of sorted subsets, approximately 210 ng DNA, about 30,000 T cell genomes, was used. Profiled with immunoSEQ multiplex PCR; TCRdb holds only in-frame clones, not every one. Among about 1,500,000 clones listed, around 97% were seen once. Looked up from germline, CDR1 is KGHSH and CDR2 is LQKENI. The CDR3 is 15 residues long. Trimming removed 5 bases at V and 1 base at J, with 15 bases between. General study results and limits: In contrast to clonotypes shared by all four donors, non-shared clonotypes had lower generation probabilities.

The investigators split CD4+ cells into a CD45RA+ naive subset and a CD45RA-negative memory subset. This sequence was found in a man aged 25-40 years in good health. The rearrangement uses TRBV18 and TRBJ2-7, with D perhaps TRBD1 (6 bases). Sequencing was carried out using naive CD4+ T cells sorted from blood. This sample's subset: CD45RA+ positively selected. CDR3 protein: CASSGSGTLSYEQYF. The CDR3 bases are TGTGCCAGCTCAGGGTCCGGGACACTGTCCTACGAGCAGTACTTC.